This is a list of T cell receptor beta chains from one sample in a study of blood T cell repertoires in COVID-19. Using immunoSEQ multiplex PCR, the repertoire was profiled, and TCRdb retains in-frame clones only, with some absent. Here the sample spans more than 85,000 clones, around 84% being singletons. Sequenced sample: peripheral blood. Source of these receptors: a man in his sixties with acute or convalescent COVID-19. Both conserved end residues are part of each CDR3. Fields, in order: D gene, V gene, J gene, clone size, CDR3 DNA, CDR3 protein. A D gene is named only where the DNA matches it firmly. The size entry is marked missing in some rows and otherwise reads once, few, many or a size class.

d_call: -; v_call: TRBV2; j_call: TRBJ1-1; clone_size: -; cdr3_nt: TGTGCCAGCACGGGTCAGTTGGCAATGACCGAAGCTTTCTTT; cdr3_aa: CASTGQLAMTEAFF
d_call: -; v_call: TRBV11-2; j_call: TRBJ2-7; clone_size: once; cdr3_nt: TGTGCCAGCAGCCCCACGGGCCTCGGGGGCGAGCAGTACTTC; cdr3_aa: CASSPTGLGGEQYF
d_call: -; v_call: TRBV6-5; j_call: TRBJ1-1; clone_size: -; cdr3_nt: TGTGCCAGCAGTTACGGGATGGGGAGGAACACTGAAGCTTTCTTT; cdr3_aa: CASSYGMGRNTEAFF
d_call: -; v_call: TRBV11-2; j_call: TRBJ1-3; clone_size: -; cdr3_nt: TGTGCCAGCAGCTTAGTGCTGGGAGTCTCTGGAAACACCATATATTTT; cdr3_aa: CASSLVLGVSGNTIYF
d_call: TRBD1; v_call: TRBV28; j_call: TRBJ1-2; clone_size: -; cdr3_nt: TGTGCCATTACGACAGGGGACATCTATGGCTACACCTTC; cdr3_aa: CAITTGDIYGYTF
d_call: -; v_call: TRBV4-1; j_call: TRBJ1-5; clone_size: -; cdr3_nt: TGCGCCAGCAGCCAAGGTCCTATCCCGGGAGGGCCCCAGCATTTT; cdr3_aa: CASSQGPIPGGPQHF
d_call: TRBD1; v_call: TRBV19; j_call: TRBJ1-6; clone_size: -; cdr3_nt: TGTGCCAGTAGTGGGACAGTTAATTCACCCCTCCACTTT; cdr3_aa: CASSGTVNSPLHF
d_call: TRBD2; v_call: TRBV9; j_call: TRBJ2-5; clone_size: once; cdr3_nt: TGTGCCAGCAGCGTAGGGACTAGCTTAGATGGAGAGACCCAGTACTTC; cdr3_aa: CASSVGTSLDGETQYF
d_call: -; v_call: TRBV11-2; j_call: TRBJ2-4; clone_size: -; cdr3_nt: TGTGCCAGCAGCTTAGGGGGGGGCTTGAACATTCAGTACTTC; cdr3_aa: CASSLGGGLNIQYF
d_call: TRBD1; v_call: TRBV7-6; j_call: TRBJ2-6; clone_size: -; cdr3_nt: TGTGCCAGCAGCCGAACCCCCATCGGGACAGGGGGCGCTGGGGCCAACGTCCTGACTTTC; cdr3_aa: CASSRTPIGTGGAGANVLTF
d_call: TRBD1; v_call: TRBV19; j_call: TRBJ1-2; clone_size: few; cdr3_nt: TGTGCCAGTAGTCTTCGGGACAGGGGGACTTATGGCTACACCTTC; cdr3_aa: CASSLRDRGTYGYTF
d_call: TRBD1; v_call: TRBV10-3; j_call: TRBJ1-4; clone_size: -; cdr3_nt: TGTGCCACCCGGGACAGAACAACTAATGAAAAACTGTTTTTT; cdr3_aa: CATRDRTTNEKLFF
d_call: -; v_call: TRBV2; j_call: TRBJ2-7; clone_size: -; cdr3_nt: TGTGCCAGCATCCTTTTACCGGGAACGGCCTACGAGCAGTACTTC; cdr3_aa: CASILLPGTAYEQYF
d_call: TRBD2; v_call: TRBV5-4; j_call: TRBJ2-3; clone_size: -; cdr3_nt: TGTGCCAGCAGCCGCGGGGGGGAGCGGGGCACAGATACGCAGTATTTT; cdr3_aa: CASSRGGERGTDTQYF
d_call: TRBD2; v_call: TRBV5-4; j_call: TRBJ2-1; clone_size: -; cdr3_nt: TGTGCCAGCAGGTCGGGACTAGCGGGGGTCAATGAGCAGTTCTTC; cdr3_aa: CASRSGLAGVNEQFF
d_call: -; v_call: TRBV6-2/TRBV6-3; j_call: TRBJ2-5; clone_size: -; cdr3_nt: TGTGCCAGCAGCACCCCACTTGGCCAAGAGACCCAGTACTTC; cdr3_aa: CASSTPLGQETQYF
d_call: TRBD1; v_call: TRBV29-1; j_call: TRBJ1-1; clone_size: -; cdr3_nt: TGCAGCTCGCGACAGGGTGTCGAGGCTTTCTTT; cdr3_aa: CSSRQGVEAFF
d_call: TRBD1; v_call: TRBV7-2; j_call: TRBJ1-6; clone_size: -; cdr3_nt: TGTGCCAGCAGCCTAAGGACAGGGGGCGTAGGACCCCTCCACTTT; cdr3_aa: CASSLRTGGVGPLHF
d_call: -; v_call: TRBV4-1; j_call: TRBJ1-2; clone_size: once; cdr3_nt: TGCGCCAGCAGCCAAACCCTCCAAACCCTAGGTTATGGCTACACCTTC; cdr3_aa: CASSQTLQTLGYGYTF
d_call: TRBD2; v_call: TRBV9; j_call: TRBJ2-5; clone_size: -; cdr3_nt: TGTGCCAGCAGCGACGGGACTAGCGGTAACACCGGGACCCAGTACTTC; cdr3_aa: CASSDGTSGNTGTQYF
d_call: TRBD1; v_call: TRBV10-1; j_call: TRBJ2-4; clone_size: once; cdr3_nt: TGCGCCAGCAGTCGGACAGGGTCACTTAACATTCAGTACTTC; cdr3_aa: CASSRTGSLNIQYF
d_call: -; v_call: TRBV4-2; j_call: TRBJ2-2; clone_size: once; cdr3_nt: TGTGCCAGCAGCCTGGGGGGCGGGGGATACACCGGGGAGCTGTTTTTT; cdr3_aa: CASSLGGGGYTGELFF
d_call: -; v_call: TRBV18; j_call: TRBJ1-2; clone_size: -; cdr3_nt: TGTGCCAGCTCTCAACAGTATGGCTACACCTTC; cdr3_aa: CASSQQYGYTF
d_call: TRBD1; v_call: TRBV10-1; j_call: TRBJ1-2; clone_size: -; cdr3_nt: TGCGCCAGCAGTTGGGGACAGCACTCACTACACTACACCTTC; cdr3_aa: CASSWGQHSLHYTF
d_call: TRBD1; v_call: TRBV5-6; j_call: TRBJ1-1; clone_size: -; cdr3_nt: TGTGCCAGCAGCCCACTCGACAGGGCCGGAAACACTGAAGCTTTCTTT; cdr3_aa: CASSPLDRAGNTEAFF
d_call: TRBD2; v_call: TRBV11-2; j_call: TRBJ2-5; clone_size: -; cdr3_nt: TGTGCCAGCAGTTCCGGACTAGCGGGGAATCAAAACCAAGAGACCCAGTACTTC; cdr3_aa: CASSSGLAGNQNQETQYF
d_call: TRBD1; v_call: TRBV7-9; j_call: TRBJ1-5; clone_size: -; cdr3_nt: TGTGCCAGCAGTGGGACAGGGGTTCAGCCCCAGCATTTT; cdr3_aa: CASSGTGVQPQHF
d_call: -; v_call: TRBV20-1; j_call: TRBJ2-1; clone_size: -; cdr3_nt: TGCAGTGCGAGCAACTACAATGAGCAGTTCTTC; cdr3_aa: CSASNYNEQFF
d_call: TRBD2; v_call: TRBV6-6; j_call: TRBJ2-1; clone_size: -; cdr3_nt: TGTGCCAGCAGCGGAGGTGGGGGGGTTGAGCAGTTCTTC; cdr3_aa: CASSGGGGVEQFF
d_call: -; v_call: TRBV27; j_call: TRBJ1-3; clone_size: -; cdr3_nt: TGTGCCAGCAGTCCCCGGACAGATCACTCTGGAAACACCATATATTTT; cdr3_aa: CASSPRTDHSGNTIYF
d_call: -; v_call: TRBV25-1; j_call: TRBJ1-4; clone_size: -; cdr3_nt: TGTGCCAGCAGTGAAGGGCGAGCGGGCGAAAAACTGTTTTTT; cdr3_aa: CASSEGRAGEKLFF
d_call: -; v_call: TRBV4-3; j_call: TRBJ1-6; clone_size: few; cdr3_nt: TGCGCCAGCAGCCAAGATCGGGCTGGGGCGTCCTATAATTCACCCCTCCACTTT; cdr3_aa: CASSQDRAGASYNSPLHF
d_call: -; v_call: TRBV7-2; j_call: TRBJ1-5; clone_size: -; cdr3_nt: TGTGCCAGCAGCTGGGACATTAGCAATCAGCCCCAGCATTTT; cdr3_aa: CASSWDISNQPQHF
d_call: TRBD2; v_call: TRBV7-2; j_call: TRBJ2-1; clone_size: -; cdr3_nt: TGTGCCAGCAGTCTAGCGGGGGGGCCTTATGAGCAGTTCTTC; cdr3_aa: CASSLAGGPYEQFF
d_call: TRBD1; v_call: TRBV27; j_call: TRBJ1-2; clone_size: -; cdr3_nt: TGTGCCAGCAGTTCCAGACAGGGGAGGGACTATGGCTACACCTTC; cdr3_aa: CASSSRQGRDYGYTF
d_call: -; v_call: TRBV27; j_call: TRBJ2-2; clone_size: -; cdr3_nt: TGTGCCAGCAGAGGACTCTCAGGGGTCTTGCGGGAGACCGGGGAGCTGTTTTTT; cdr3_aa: CASRGLSGVLRETGELFF
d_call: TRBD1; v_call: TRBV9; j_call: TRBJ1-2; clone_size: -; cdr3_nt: TGTGCCAGCAGCGCAAAAGGGGGCGCGGGTAACTATGGCTACACCTTC; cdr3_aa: CASSAKGGAGNYGYTF
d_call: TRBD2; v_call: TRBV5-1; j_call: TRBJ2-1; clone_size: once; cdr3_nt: TGCGCCAGCAGCTTGGGGGCCGGACTAGCAGACAATGAGCAGTTCTTC; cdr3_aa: CASSLGAGLADNEQFF
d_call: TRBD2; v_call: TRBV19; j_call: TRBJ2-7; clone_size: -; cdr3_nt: TGTGCCAGTAGTATTGTAGCGGGGGGATCCTACGAGCAGTACTTC; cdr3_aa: CASSIVAGGSYEQYF
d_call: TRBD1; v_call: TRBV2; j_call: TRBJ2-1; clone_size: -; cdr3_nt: TGTGCCAGCAGCATGACAGGGGTGGGGAACAATGAGCAGTTCTTC; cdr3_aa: CASSMTGVGNNEQFF
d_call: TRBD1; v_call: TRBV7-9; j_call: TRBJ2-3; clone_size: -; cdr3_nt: TGTGCCAGCAGCGTCATGACAGGGGCGTCGATAGATACGCAGTATTTT; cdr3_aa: CASSVMTGASIDTQYF
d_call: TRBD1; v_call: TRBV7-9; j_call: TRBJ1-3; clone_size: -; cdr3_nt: TGTGCCAGCAGCTTAGTGGGAGGACAGGACGGGGCTTCTGGAAACACCATATATTTT; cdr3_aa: CASSLVGGQDGASGNTIYF
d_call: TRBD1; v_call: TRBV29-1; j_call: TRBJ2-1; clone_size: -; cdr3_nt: TGCAGCGGGACAGGGGCGGAGGAGCAGTTCTTC; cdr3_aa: CSGTGAEEQFF
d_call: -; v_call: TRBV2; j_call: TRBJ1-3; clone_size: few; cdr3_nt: TGTGCCAGCAGGGAAGAGGAGACCCTCTCTGGAAACACCATATATTTT; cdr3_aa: CASREEETLSGNTIYF
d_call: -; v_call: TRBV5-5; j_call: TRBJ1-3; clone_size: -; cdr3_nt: TGTGCCAGCAGCGGGGAACAGGTCTCTGGAAACACCATATATTTT; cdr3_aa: CASSGEQVSGNTIYF